Listed below are T cell receptor beta chains from one sample, sequenced in a study of siplizumab effects on memory and regulatory T cells. Libraries were prepared by immunoSEQ multiplex PCR; TCRdb keeps only in-frame clonotypes and omits some of them. Of tens of thousands of clones in the sample, under 98% were seen once. Sample: naive CD4+ T cells sorted from blood. These receptors originate from a human donor in good health. The CDR3 runs from the conserved cysteine through the conserved F or W. The D gene is left open where the match is weak. For some rows the clone size is stated as once, few or many, or as a class when expanded; others skip it.

j_call: TRBJ1-3; d_call: NA; clone_size: NA; v_call: TRBV5-8; cdr3_aa: CASSLDQAPGNTIYF; cdr3_nt: TGTGCCAGCAGCTTGGACCAGGCTCCTGGAAACACCATATATTTT
j_call: TRBJ1-5; d_call: NA; clone_size: NA; v_call: TRBV19; cdr3_aa: CASSMSQSTYQPQHF; cdr3_nt: TGTGCCAGTAGTATGTCACAGTCCACTTATCAGCCCCAGCATTTT
j_call: TRBJ2-3; d_call: TRBD2; clone_size: NA; v_call: TRBV5-6; cdr3_aa: CASSYSTSGVFTDTQYF; cdr3_nt: TGTGCCAGCAGCTACTCGACTAGCGGGGTTTTCACAGATACGCAGTATTTT
j_call: TRBJ1-1; d_call: NA; clone_size: once; v_call: TRBV7-9; cdr3_aa: CASSLVDVGNTEAFF; cdr3_nt: TGTGCCAGCAGCTTAGTGGACGTGGGGAACACTGAAGCTTTCTTT
j_call: TRBJ1-2; d_call: NA; clone_size: NA; v_call: TRBV30; cdr3_aa: CAWTGNYGYTF; cdr3_nt: TGTGCCTGGACGGGGAACTATGGCTACACCTTC
j_call: TRBJ1-1; d_call: NA; clone_size: NA; v_call: TRBV30; cdr3_aa: CAWSAATNTEAFF; cdr3_nt: TGTGCCTGGAGTGCCGCAACGAACACTGAAGCTTTCTTT
j_call: TRBJ1-1; d_call: TRBD1; clone_size: NA; v_call: TRBV2; cdr3_aa: CASSAHRTGLNTEAFF; cdr3_nt: TGTGCCAGCAGTGCCCACCGGACAGGCTTGAACACTGAAGCTTTCTTT
j_call: TRBJ1-5; d_call: NA; clone_size: NA; v_call: TRBV30; cdr3_aa: CAWSVDSQSNQPQHF; cdr3_nt: TGTGCCTGGAGTGTCGACAGCCAGAGCAATCAGCCCCAGCATTTT
j_call: TRBJ2-6; d_call: NA; clone_size: NA; v_call: TRBV5-1; cdr3_aa: CASSRSTSGANVLTF; cdr3_nt: TGCGCCAGCAGCCGATCGACCTCTGGGGCCAACGTCCTGACTTTC
j_call: TRBJ2-1; d_call: NA; clone_size: NA; v_call: TRBV4-1; cdr3_aa: CASSQEEINEQFF; cdr3_nt: TGCGCCAGCAGCCAAGAAGAAATAAATGAGCAGTTCTTC
j_call: TRBJ1-2; d_call: TRBD1; clone_size: NA; v_call: TRBV6-1; cdr3_aa: CASRKQGAKDYGYTF; cdr3_nt: TGTGCCAGCAGGAAGCAGGGGGCGAAAGACTATGGCTACACCTTC
j_call: TRBJ2-3; d_call: NA; clone_size: NA; v_call: TRBV7-9; cdr3_aa: CASSLNLDTQYF; cdr3_nt: TGTGCCAGCAGCTTAAATTTGGATACGCAGTATTTT
j_call: TRBJ2-1; d_call: NA; clone_size: NA; v_call: TRBV19; cdr3_aa: CASSIDGGTYNEQFF; cdr3_nt: TGTGCCAGTAGTATAGATGGGGGGACCTACAATGAGCAGTTCTTC
j_call: TRBJ2-7; d_call: NA; clone_size: NA; v_call: TRBV7-9; cdr3_aa: CASSPSQGWREQYF; cdr3_nt: TGTGCCAGCAGCCCTTCCCAGGGGTGGCGCGAGCAGTACTTC
j_call: TRBJ2-7; d_call: NA; clone_size: once; v_call: TRBV30; cdr3_aa: CAWTPGGVYEQYF; cdr3_nt: TGTGCCTGGACCCCCGGAGGGGTCTACGAGCAGTACTTC
j_call: TRBJ2-7; d_call: TRBD1; clone_size: once; v_call: TRBV15; cdr3_aa: CATSREGQGIYEQYF; cdr3_nt: TGTGCCACCAGCAGGGAGGGACAGGGTATCTACGAGCAGTACTTC
j_call: TRBJ2-3; d_call: NA; clone_size: NA; v_call: TRBV21-1; cdr3_aa: CASSPRGDRDTQYF; cdr3_nt: TGTGCCAGCAGCCCCCGGGGGGATAGAGATACGCAGTATTTT
j_call: TRBJ2-5; d_call: TRBD1; clone_size: NA; v_call: TRBV7-6; cdr3_aa: CASSLDRGREQYF; cdr3_nt: TGTGCCAGCAGCTTAGACAGGGGGCGGGAGCAGTACTTC